The entry that follows covers one T cell receptor (beta chain) sequence. Antigen specificity is unknown. The junction shows a germline mismatch at one end, possibly a read error. This specimen comes from a study of tumor and adjacent non-tumor tissue in lung cancer. The library came from three nested PCR rounds adapted from ARM-PCR protocols. TCRdb reprocessed the multiplex PCR reads via MiXCR and lists one record per CDR3 protein. The data show more than 75,000 distinct CDR3 sequences, with roughly 78% seen just once and more than 25% held by the top ten. Study-level points and caveats: Significantly higher TCR diversity was found in tumor than normal lung.

This sample's RNA came from whole unsorted tissue. Distant lung tissue was collected more than 3 cm away from the tumor edge. The CDR3 is made up of 12 amino acids. Germline V gene sequence: CDR1 SQVTM, CDR2 ANQGSEA. V gene TRBV29-1 combines with J gene TRBJ2-1, with TRBD2 as a possible D gene (6 bases). This receptor was obtained from a man in his sixties with small cell lung cancer. The specimen sequenced was distant non-tumor lung tissue. CDR3 loop: CSVLPGEDEQFF. CDR3 DNA sequence: TGTAGCGTTCTTCCGGGAGAGGATGAGCAGTTCTTC.